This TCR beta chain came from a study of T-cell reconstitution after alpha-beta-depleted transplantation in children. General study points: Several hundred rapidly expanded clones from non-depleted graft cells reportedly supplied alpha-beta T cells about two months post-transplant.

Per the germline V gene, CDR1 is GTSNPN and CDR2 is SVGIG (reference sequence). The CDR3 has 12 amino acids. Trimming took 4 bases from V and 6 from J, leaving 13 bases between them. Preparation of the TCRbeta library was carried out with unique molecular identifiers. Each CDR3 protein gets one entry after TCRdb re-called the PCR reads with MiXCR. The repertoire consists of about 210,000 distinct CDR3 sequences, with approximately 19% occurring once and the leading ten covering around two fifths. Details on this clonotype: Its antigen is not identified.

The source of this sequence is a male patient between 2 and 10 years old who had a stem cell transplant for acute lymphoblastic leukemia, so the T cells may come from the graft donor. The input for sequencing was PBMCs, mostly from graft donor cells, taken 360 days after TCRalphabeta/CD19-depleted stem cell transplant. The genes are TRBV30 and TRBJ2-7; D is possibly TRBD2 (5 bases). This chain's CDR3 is CAWISRGSEQYF. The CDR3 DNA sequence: TGTGCCTGGATATCCCGGGGATCCGAGCAGTACTTC.